This is a list of T cell receptor beta chains from one sample in a study of shared clonotypes between healthy human individuals. Sequencing was performed with immunoSEQ multiplex PCR; in TCRdb, only in-frame clones are kept and a portion is missing. Here the sample spans some 510,000 clones, around 74% being singletons. The sample was PBMCs. All receptors derive from a woman aged 40 to 49 in good health. Some clones in this sample may be carry-over from other donors' samples. Each CDR3 is given with its conserved first and last residue. D genes are given only for firm matches. A clone size is listed for some rows: how often the clone was seen (once, few, many), or a class if it is expanded.

CDR3aa: CAISEAVNEQFF
CDR3nt: TGTGCCATCAGTGAGGCAGTCAATGAGCAGTTCTTC
j_gene: TRBJ2-1
d_gene: NA
abundance: NA
v_gene: TRBV10-3

CDR3aa: CASSLFGLAGPTGQETQYF
CDR3nt: TGTGCCAGCAGCTTGTTTGGACTAGCGGGACCAACGGGACAAGAGACCCAGTACTTC
j_gene: TRBJ2-5
d_gene: TRBD2
abundance: NA
v_gene: TRBV5-6

CDR3aa: CASTGTRDTGELFF
CDR3nt: TGTGCCAGCACGGGGACTAGAGACACCGGGGAGCTGTTTTTT
j_gene: TRBJ2-2
d_gene: TRBD2
abundance: NA
v_gene: TRBV6-1

CDR3aa: CASSLGRNWGNEKLFF
CDR3nt: TGTGCCAGCAGCTTGGGACGTAATTGGGGTAATGAAAAACTGTTTTTT
j_gene: TRBJ1-4
d_gene: NA
abundance: NA
v_gene: TRBV9

CDR3aa: CASSDGGLGSTDTQYF
CDR3nt: TGCGCCAGCAGCGACGGAGGGTTAGGGAGCACAGATACGCAGTATTTT
j_gene: TRBJ2-3
d_gene: NA
abundance: once
v_gene: TRBV5-1

CDR3aa: CASSLVVETQYF
CDR3nt: TGTGCCAGCAGCTTAGTCGTAGAGACCCAGTACTTC
j_gene: TRBJ2-5
d_gene: NA
abundance: NA
v_gene: TRBV7-2

CDR3aa: CASSRTGDSSYEQYF
CDR3nt: TGTGCCAGCAGCCGGACTGGCGACAGCTCCTACGAGCAGTACTTC
j_gene: TRBJ2-7
d_gene: NA
abundance: NA
v_gene: TRBV11-2

CDR3aa: CSVLGLASTDTQYF
CDR3nt: TGCAGCGTTCTGGGGCTAGCGAGCACAGATACGCAGTATTTT
j_gene: TRBJ2-3
d_gene: NA
abundance: NA
v_gene: TRBV29-1

CDR3aa: CASSRPGQGPGELFF
CDR3nt: TGTGCCAGTAGCCGTCCGGGACAGGGGCCCGGGGAGCTGTTTTTT
j_gene: TRBJ2-2
d_gene: TRBD1
abundance: NA
v_gene: TRBV19

CDR3aa: CASLYERRQEKLFF
CDR3nt: TGTGCCAGTTTGTACGAAAGGCGCCAGGAAAAACTGTTTTTT
j_gene: TRBJ1-4
d_gene: NA
abundance: NA
v_gene: TRBV6-1

CDR3aa: CASRDEGADTQYF
CDR3nt: TGCGCCAGTCGGGACGAGGGGGCAGATACGCAGTATTTT
j_gene: TRBJ2-3
d_gene: NA
abundance: NA
v_gene: TRBV5-1

CDR3aa: CASSHGQGYEQYF
CDR3nt: TGTGCCAGCTCACATGGACAGGGATACGAGCAGTACTTC
j_gene: TRBJ2-7
d_gene: TRBD1
abundance: NA
v_gene: TRBV18

CDR3aa: CASSPLTVTDTIYF
CDR3nt: TGTGCCAGCTCACCACTGACAGTTACGGACACCATATATTTT
j_gene: TRBJ1-3
d_gene: NA
abundance: NA
v_gene: TRBV18